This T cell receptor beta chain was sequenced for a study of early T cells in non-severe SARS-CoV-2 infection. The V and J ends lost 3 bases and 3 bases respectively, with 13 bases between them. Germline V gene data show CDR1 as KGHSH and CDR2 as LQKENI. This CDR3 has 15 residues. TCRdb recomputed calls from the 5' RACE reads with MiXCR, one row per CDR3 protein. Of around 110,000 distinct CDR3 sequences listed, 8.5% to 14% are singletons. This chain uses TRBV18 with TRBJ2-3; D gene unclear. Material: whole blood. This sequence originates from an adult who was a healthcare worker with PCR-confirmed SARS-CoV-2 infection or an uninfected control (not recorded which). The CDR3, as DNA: TGTGCCAGCTCACCGGGCAGCGCTGCAACAGATACGCAGTATTTT. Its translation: CASSPGSAATDTQYF.